The 18 T cell receptor beta chains presented below share a single source sample, sequenced in a study of identifying expanded T cells in peripheral blood. Libraries were prepared by immunoSEQ multiplex PCR; TCRdb keeps only in-frame clonotypes and omits some of them. The sample includes around 81,000 clones, 80% to 90% seen only once; the top ten take roughly 4.4%. The sequencing input was blood. These receptors were taken from a person aged 18-70 years in good health.

This clone has ten or more counts. Other nucleotide sequences from this sample produce the same CDR3. The V call is TRBV27, the J call TRBJ1-2; a possible D gene is TRBD1 (6 bases). Trimming took off 2 bases at V and 5 bases at J, with 6 bases between the two ends. CDR1 is MNHEY, CDR2 SMNVEV, per germline (reference sequence). This CDR3 is built from 12 residues. For the CDR3, the DNA is TGTGCCAGCAGTTTACAGGGGTATGGCTACACCTTC. This sequence encodes CASSLQGYGYTF.

This clone was counted between two and nine times. The chain carries TRBV7-9 and TRBJ2-1; D unclear. Trimming cost V 5 bases and J 0 bases, with 17 bases left between them. This CDR3 is built from 17 residues. Germline V lookup: CDR1 SEHNR, CDR2 FQNEAQ (reference sequence). The CDR3 protein is CASSPPLRASSYNEQFF. CDR3 sequence (DNA): TGTGCCAGCAGCCCCCCCTTAAGGGCTAGCTCCTACAATGAGCAGTTCTTC.

The V gene is TRBV27, the J gene TRBJ1-1; D unclear. The length of the CDR3 is 13 residues. Germline lookup yields CDR1 MNHEY and CDR2 SMNVEV (reference sequence). Trimming stripped 2 bases from V and 3 bases from J, with 7 bases between. In nucleotides, the CDR3 is TGTGCCAGCAGTTTACGGACCCACACTGAAGCTTTCTTT. This encodes CASSLRTHTEAFF.

This clone was seen only once. The chain carries TRBV27 and TRBJ2-7; tentatively, D is TRBD1 (6 bases). CDR1 is MNHEY and CDR2 is SMNVEV in the germline V gene (reference sequence). The CDR3 is made up of 12 amino acids. V was shortened by 6 bases and J by 3 bases, with 9 bases between the two germline ends. The DNA for the CDR3 is TGTGCCAGCAGGACACAGGGCTACGAGCAGTACTTC. Translated: CASRTQGYEQYF.

This clone is a singleton in its sample. This rearrangement joins TRBV10-3 to TRBJ1-1, with D perhaps TRBD1 (5 bases). The CDR3 is made up of 13 amino acids. In germline, CDR1 is ENHRY, CDR2 SYGVKD. V gave up 11 bases and J gave up 5 bases, with 18 bases separating them. The CDR3 reads CAAQGQGGTEAFF. The CDR3 nucleotides read TGTGCCGCCCAAGGGCAGGGAGGGACTGAAGCTTTCTTT.

The chain has TRBV7-8 and TRBJ2-3; 9 bases are a match to TRBD2. Germline CDR1 SGHVS, CDR2 FQNEAQ. This CDR3 has 17 residues. Germline trimming cut 5 bases from V and 2 bases from J; bases unmatched to any gene: 11. CDR3 sequence: CASSKNIAGALTDTQYF. DNA of the CDR3: TGTGCCAGCAGCAAGAACATAGCGGGGGCCCTCACAGATACGCAGTATTTT. The full variable domain, rest sourced from reference TRBV7-8 and TRBJ2-3, is GAGVSQSPRYKVAKRGQDVALRCDPISGHVSLFWYQQALGQGPEFLTYFQNEAQLDKSGLPSDRFFAERPEGSVSTLKIQRTQQEDSAVYLCASSKNIAGALTDTQYFGPGTRLTVL.

The chain has TRBV18 and TRBJ1-1, with D uncertain. The V end was cut by 3 bases, the J end by 1 base, with 12 bases between. Germline V lookup: CDR1 KGHSH, CDR2 LQKENI. The CDR3 is 15 residues long. The CDR3 coding sequence is TGTGCCAGCTCACCCCCGGGTAGGTCGAACACTGAAGCTTTCTTT. Amino acids: CASSPPGRSNTEAFF.

Only one count was recorded for this clone. CDR3 DNA: TGTGCCACTTTTAGCGGGGTCACAGATACGCAGTATTTT. This codes for CATFSGVTDTQYF. The V and J genes are TRBV2 and TRBJ2-3; 8 bases are a match to TRBD2. Germline lookup yields CDR1 SNHLY and CDR2 FYNNEI. The length of the CDR3 is 13 residues. V dropped 10 bases and J dropped 2; count of bases not matched to a gene: 5.

The table lists this clone with a count of one. The J gene is TRBJ2-2, the V gene TRBV4-1; 9 bases map to TRBD1. J lost 5 bases, V lost 6 bases, and 10 bases had no gene match. CDR3 length equals 16 residues. CDR1 is MGHRA and CDR2 is YSYEKL in the germline V gene. CDR3 residues: CASRSLGQGKTGELFF. The CDR3, as DNA: TGCGCCAGCAGATCTCTGGGACAGGGAAAGACCGGGGAGCTGTTTTTT.

This clone has just one count. V usage is TRBV2 and J usage is TRBJ2-2, with 9 bases fitting TRBD2. Germline V lookup: CDR1 SNHLY, CDR2 FYNNEI. There are 15 residues in the CDR3. V was clipped by 3 bases and J by 8 bases; unmatched bases: 7. The chain's CDR3 is CASSENFGLAGELFF. The CDR3 bases are TGTGCCAGCAGTGAGAACTTCGGACTAGCGGGGGAGCTGTTTTTT.

This chain links TRBV5-1 with TRBJ1-2; 7 bases align to TRBD1. Germline values: CDR1 SGHRS, CDR2 YFSETQ. This CDR3 is 21 amino acids long. V shed 2 bases, J shed 0 bases, and the junction held 22 bases outside the gene matches. The CDR3 region has the DNA TGCGCCAGCAGCTTTACCGGGACAGCCGTCCGCAGCCGGAGGACTAACTATGGCTACACCTTC. It encodes CASSFTGTAVRSRRTNYGYTF.

This clone was picked up a small number of times. The chain has TRBV7-9 and TRBJ1-6; the D gene is possibly TRBD1 (5 bases). This CDR3 region has 15 residues. CDR1 is SEHNR and CDR2 is FQNEAQ in the germline V gene (reference sequence). V was cut by 6 bases and J by 6 bases, with 15 bases left in between. The CDR3 DNA is TGTGCCAGCAGTCCTTCCAGGGTTGGTAATTCACCCCTCCACTTT. Translation: CASSPSRVGNSPLHF.

The rearrangement links TRBV29-1 to TRBJ1-2, with D perhaps TRBD1 (6 bases). The CDR3 length is 14 residues. V lost 5 bases to trimming and J lost 0 bases, with 13 bases between them. The germline V gene encodes CDR1 SQVTM and CDR2 ANQGSEA. Written as DNA, the CDR3 is TGCAGCGTTAGCGGGACATCTACTAACTATGGCTACACCTTC. Protein sequence: CSVSGTSTNYGYTF.

V and J are TRBV6-1 and TRBJ2-7; tentatively, D is TRBD1 (7 bases). The CDR3 totals 16 residues. Germline lookup yields CDR1 MNHNS and CDR2 SASEGT. Trimming stripped 0 bases from V and 3 bases from J, with 15 bases between. The CDR3 sequence is CASSEAGGTEDYEQYF. CDR3 DNA sequence: TGTGCCAGCAGTGAAGCAGGCGGGACAGAGGACTACGAGCAGTACTTC.

The gene calls are TRBV5-1 and TRBJ2-6; D is undetermined. Germline V gives CDR1 SGHRS, CDR2 YFSETQ. V was trimmed by 5 bases and J by 1 base, leaving 4 bases between them. CDR3 size: 13 residues. CDR3 DNA sequence: TGCGCCAGCAGTCAATCTGGGGCCAACGTCCTGACTTTC. As protein: CASSQSGANVLTF. The whole variable domain, remainder taken from reference TRBV5-1 and TRBJ2-6, is KAGVTQTPRYLIKTRGQQVTLSCSPISGHRSVSWYQQTPGQGLQFLFEYFSETQRNKGNFPGRFSGRQFSNSRSEMNVSTLELGDSALYLCASSQSGANVLTFGAGSRLTVL.

The sample holds one count of this clone. CDR3 region: CASSHPGATGSSGNTIYF. CDR3 DNA: TGTGCCAGCAGCCATCCCGGGGCGACAGGGAGCTCTGGAAACACCATATATTTT. The rearrangement joins TRBV4-2 to TRBJ1-3, with 7 bases fitting TRBD1. There are 18 residues in the CDR3. Per germline, CDR1 LGHNA and CDR2 YNFKEQ. V dropped 3 bases and J dropped 0; count of bases not matched to a gene: 11.

This sequence joins TRBV14 and TRBJ2-3; D might be TRBD2 (6 bases). CDR3 length: 13 residues. Germline loops: CDR1 SGHDN, CDR2 FVKESK. V dropped 4 bases and J dropped 5 bases, with 10 bases sitting between them. CDR3 coding DNA: TGTGCCAGCAGCCTGATAGCGGAAGATACGCAGTATTTT. The encoded protein is CASSLIAEDTQYF.

Of note for this clone: Other DNA sequences in this sample translate to the same CDR3. This sequence joins TRBV6-5 and TRBJ1-2, with a tentative D call TRBD1 (5 bases). V was pared by 0 bases and J by 8 bases, with 10 bases between. This CDR3 has 13 residues. CDR1 is MNHEY, CDR2 SVGAGI, per germline. The CDR3 nucleotides are TGTGCCAGCAGTTACTCCACAGGCGGCGGCTACACCTTC. Translation: CASSYSTGGGYTF.